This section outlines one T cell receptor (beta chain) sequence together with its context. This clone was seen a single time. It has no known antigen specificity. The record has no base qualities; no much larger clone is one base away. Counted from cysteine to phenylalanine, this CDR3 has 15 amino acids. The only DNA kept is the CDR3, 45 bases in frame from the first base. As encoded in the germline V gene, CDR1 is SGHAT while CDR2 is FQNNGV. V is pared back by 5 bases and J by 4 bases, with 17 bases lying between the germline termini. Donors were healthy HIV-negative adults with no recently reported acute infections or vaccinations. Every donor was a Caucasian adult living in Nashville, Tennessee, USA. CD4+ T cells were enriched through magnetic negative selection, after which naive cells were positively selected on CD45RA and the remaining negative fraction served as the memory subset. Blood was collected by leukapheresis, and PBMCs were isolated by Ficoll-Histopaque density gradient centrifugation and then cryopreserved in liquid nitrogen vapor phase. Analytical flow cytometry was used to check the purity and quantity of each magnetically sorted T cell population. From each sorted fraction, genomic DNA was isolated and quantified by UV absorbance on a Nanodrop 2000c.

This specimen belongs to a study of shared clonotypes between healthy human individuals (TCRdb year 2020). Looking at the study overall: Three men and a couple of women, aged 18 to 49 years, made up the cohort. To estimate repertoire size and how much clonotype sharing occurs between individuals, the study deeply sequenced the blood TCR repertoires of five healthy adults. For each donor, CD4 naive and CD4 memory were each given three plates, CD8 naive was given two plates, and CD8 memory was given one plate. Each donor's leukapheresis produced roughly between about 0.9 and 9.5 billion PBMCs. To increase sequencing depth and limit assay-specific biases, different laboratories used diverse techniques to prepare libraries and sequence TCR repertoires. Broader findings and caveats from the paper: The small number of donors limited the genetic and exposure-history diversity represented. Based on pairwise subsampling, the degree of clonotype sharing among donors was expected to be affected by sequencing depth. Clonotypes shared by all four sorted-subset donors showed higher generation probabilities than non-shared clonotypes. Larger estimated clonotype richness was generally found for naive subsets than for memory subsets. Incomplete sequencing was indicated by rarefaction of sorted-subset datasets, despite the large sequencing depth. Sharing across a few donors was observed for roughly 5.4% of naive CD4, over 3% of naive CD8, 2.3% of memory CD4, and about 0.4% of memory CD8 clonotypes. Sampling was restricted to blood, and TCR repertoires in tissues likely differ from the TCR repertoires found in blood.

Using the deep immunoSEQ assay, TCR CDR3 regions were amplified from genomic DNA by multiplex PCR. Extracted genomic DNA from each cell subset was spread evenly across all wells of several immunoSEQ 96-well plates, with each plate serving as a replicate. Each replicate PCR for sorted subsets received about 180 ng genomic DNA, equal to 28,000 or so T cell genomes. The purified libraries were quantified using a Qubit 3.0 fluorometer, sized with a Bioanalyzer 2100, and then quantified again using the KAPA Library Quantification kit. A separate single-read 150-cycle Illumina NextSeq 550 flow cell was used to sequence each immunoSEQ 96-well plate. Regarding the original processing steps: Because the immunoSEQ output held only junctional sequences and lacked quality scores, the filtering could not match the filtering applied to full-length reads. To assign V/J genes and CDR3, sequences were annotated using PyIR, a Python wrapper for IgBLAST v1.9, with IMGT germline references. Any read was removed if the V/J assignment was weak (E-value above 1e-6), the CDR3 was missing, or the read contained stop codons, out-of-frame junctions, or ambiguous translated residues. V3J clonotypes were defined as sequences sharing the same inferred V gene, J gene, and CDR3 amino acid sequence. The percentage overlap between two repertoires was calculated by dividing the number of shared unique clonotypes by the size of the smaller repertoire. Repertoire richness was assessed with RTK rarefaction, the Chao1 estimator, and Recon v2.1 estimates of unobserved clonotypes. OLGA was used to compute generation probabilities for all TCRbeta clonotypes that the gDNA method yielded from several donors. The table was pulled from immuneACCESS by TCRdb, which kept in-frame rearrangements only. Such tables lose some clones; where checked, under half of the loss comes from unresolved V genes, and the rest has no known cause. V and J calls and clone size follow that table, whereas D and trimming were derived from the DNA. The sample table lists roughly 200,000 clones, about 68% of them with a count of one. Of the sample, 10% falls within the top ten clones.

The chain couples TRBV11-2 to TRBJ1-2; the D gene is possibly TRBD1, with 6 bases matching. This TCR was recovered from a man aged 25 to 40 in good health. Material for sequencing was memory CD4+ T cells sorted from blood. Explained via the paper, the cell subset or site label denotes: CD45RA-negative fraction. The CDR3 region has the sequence CASSPMSGGPYGYTF. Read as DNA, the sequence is TGTGCCAGCAGCCCCATGAGTGGGGGCCCCTATGGCTACACCTTC.